The T cell receptor beta chain under discussion was sequenced for a study of T cells after yellow fever vaccination. About the study: Fractions with few cells were prepared using SMART-Seq v4 Ultra Low Input. Whole-study findings and limits: Overlap between CD4 and CD8 compartments was detected for a small share of clonotypes. Reappearing after the booster were most of the clones from primary vaccination (around 95% CD4, 88% CD8).

Production of TCR cDNA was by 5'RACE template switching, which also added a universal primer site and UMIs. TCRdb analysed the 5' RACE reads with MiXCR anew, one entry per CDR3 protein. This table has hundreds of thousands of distinct CDR3 sequences, 13% appearing once. Turning to this clonotype: Its antigen is still unknown.

V was shortened by 0 bases and J by 7 bases, with 19 bases between the two germline ends. The CDR3 has 15 amino acids. Per germline, CDR1 DFQATT and CDR2 SNEGSKA (reference sequence). The sequence was obtained from a man aged 30 to 39 who received the YFV17D yellow fever vaccine. The chain couples TRBV20-1 to TRBJ2-7; D is possibly TRBD1 (5 bases). The sample in question was PBMCs, obtained on the day of the yellow fever booster vaccination. CDR3 sequence: CSARESPRGATEQYF. DNA of the CDR3: TGCAGTGCTAGAGAATCCCCTCGTGGGGCTACGGAGCAGTACTTC.